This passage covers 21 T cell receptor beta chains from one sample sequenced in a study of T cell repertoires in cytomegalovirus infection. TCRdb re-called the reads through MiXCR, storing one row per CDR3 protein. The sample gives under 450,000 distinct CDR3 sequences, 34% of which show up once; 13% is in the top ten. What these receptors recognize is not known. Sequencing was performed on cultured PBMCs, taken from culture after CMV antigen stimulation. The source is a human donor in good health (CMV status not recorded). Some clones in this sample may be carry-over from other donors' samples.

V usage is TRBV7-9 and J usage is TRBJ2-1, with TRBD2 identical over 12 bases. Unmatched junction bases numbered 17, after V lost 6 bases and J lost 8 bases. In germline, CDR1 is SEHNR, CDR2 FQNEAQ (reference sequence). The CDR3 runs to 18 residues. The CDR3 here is CASRPTSGGHPLWYEQFF. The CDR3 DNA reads TGTGCCAGCAGGCCGACTAGCGGGGGACATCCTCTTTGGTATGAGCAGTTCTTC.

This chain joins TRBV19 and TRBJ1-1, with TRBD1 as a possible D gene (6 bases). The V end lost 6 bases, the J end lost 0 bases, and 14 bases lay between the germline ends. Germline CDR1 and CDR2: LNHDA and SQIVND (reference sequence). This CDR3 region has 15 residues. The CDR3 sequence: CASREGGGLNTEAFF. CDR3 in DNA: TGTGCCAGTAGGGAGGGAGGGGGGCTGAACACTGAAGCTTTCTTT.

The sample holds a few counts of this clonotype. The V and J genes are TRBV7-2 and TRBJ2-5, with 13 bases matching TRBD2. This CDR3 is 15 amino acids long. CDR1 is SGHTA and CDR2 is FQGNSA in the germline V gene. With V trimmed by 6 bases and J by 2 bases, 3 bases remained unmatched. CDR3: CASRRTSGGQETQYF. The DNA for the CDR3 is TGTGCCAGCAGACGGACTAGCGGGGGACAAGAGACCCAGTACTTC.

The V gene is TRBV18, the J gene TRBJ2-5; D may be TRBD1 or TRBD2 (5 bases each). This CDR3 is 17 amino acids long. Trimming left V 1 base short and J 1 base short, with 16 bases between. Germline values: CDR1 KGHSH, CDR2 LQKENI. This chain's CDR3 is CASSPLPSPGTQETQYF. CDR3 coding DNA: TGTGCCAGCTCACCACTGCCATCCCCCGGGACCCAAGAGACCCAGTACTTC.

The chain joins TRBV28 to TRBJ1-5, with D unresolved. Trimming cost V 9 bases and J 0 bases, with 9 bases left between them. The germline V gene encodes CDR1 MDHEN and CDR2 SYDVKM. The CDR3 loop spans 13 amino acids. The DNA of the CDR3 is TGTGCCAGTTCCGGGGATAGCAATCAGCCCCAGCATTTT. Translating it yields CASSGDSNQPQHF.

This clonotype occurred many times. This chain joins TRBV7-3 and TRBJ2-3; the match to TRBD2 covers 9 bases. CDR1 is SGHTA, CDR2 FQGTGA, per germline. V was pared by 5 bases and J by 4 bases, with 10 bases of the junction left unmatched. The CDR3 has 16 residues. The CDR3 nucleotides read TGTGCCAGCAGCGAGTCAGGCGGGAGGGCACCAGATACGCAGTATTTT. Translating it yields CASSESGGRAPDTQYF.

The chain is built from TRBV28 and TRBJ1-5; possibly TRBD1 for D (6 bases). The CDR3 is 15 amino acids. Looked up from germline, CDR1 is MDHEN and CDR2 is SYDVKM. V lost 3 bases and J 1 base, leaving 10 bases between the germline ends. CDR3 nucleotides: TGTGCCAGCAGTTTGGCCGGGACAAGCAATCAGCCCCAGCATTTT. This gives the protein CASSLAGTSNQPQHF.

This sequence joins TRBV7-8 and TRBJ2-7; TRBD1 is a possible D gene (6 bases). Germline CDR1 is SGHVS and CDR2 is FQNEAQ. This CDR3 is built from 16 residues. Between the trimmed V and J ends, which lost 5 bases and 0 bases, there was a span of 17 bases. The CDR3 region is CASSVNRQASSYEQYF. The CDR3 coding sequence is TGTGCCAGCAGCGTAAATCGACAGGCGAGCTCCTACGAGCAGTACTTC.

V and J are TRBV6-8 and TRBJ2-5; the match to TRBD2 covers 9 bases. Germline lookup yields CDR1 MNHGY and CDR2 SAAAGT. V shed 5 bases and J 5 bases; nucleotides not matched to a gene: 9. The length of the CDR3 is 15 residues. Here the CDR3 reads CASSPIAGVGETQYF. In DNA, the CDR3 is TGTGCCAGCAGTCCAATAGCGGGAGTAGGGGAGACCCAGTACTTC.

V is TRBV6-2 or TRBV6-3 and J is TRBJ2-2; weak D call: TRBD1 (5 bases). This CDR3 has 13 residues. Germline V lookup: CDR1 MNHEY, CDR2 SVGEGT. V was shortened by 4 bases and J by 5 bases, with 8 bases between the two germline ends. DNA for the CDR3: TGTGCCAGCAGTTTGACAGAGACCGGGGAGCTGTTTTTT. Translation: CASSLTETGELFF.

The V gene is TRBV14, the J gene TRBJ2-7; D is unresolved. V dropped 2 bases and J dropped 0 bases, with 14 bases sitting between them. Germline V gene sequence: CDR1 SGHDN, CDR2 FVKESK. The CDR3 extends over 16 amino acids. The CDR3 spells CASSQTGQVNSYEQYV. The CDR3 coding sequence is TGTGCCAGCAGCCAAACCGGCCAGGTAAACTCCTACGAGCAGTACGTC.

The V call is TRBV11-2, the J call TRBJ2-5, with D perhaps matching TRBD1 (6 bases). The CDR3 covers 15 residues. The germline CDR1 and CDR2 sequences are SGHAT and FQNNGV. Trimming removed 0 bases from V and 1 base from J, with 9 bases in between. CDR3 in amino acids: CASSLEGQTQETQYF. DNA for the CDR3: TGTGCCAGCAGCTTAGAAGGACAGACCCAAGAGACCCAGTACTTC.

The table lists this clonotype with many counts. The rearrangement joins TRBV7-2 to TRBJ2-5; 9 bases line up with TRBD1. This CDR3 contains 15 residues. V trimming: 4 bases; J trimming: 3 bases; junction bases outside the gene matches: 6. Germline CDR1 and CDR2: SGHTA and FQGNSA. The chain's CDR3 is CASSSLGTGKETQYF. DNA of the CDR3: TGTGCCAGCAGCTCCCTCGGGACAGGGAAAGAGACCCAGTACTTC.

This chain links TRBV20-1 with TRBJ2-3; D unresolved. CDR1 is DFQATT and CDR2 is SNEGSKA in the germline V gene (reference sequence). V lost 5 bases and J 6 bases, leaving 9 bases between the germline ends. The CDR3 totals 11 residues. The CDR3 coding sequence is TGCAGTGCTCCCCCGGTGGATACGCAGTATTTT. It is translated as CSAPPVDTQYF.

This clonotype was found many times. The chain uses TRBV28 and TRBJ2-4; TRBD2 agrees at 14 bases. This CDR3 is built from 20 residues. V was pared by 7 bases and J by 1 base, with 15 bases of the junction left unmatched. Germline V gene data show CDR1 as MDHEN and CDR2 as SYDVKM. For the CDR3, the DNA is TGTGCCAGCACCTCTACCCCGACTAGCGGGAGGGATGCGGCCAAAAACATTCAGTACTTC. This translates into CASTSTPTSGRDAAKNIQYF.

This chain's CDR3 is CASSPLQGGNTEAFF. CDR3 coding DNA: TGCGCCAGCAGCCCTTTACAGGGTGGAAACACTGAAGCTTTCTTT. The V call is TRBV4-1, the J call TRBJ1-1; D may be TRBD1 (6 bases). V lost 4 bases and J lost 2, with 14 bases in between. Germline loops: CDR1 MGHRA, CDR2 YSYEKL. The CDR3 consists of 15 residues.

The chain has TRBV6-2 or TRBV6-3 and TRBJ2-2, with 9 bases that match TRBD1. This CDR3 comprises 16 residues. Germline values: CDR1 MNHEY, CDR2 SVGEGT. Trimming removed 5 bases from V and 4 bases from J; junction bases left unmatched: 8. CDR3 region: CASSTGTGFVTGELFF. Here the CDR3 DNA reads TGTGCCAGCAGTACCGGGACAGGGTTTGTCACCGGGGAGCTGTTTTTT.

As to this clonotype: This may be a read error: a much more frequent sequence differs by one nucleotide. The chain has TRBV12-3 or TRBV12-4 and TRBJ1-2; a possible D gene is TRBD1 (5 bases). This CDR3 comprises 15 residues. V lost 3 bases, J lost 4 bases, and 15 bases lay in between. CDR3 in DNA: TGTGCCAGCAGTTTTGGGGGTAGAGTTATCTATGGCTACACCTTC. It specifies CASSFGGRVIYGYTF.

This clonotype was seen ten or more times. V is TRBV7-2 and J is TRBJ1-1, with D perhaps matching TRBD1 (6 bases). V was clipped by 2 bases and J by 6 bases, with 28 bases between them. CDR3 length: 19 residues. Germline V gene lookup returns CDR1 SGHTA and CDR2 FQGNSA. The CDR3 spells CASSLFFRTGKPKGAEAFF. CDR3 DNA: TGTGCCAGCAGCTTATTTTTCCGAACAGGGAAACCCAAGGGCGCTGAAGCTTTCTTT. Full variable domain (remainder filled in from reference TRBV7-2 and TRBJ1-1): GAGVSQSPSNKVTEKGKDVELRCDPISGHTALYWYRQSLGQGLEFLIYFQGNSAPDKSGLPSDRFSAERTGGSVSTLTIQRTQQEDSAVYLCASSLFFRTGKPKGAEAFFGQGTRLTVV.

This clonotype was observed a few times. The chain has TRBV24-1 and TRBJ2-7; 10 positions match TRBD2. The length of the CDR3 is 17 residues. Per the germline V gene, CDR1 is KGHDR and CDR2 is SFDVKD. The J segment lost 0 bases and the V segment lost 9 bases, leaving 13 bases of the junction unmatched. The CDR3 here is CATQGGLAGESSYEQYF. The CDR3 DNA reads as TGTGCCACCCAAGGCGGGCTAGCGGGAGAGAGCTCCTACGAGCAGTACTTC.

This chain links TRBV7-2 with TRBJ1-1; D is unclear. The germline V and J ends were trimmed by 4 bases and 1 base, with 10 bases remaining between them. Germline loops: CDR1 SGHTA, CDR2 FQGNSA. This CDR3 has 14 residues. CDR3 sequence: CASSSGLANTEAFF. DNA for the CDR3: TGTGCCAGCAGCTCCGGGTTGGCGAACACTGAAGCTTTCTTT.